A selection of T cell receptor beta chains follows, all from one sample in a study of chemoradiotherapy in HPV16-positive cancers. The data were produced by immunoSEQ multiplex PCR, yet TCRdb's version contains in-frame clones alone and is incomplete. This sample has about 7,400 clones, with approximately 79% found just once. Sequencing was performed on tumor tissue, taken from a patient who underwent chemoradiotherapy. Every receptor here comes from a human donor with HPV-associated anogenital cancer. Both conserved end residues are part of each CDR3. D genes are given only for firm matches.

v_gene	d_gene	j_gene	CDR3nt	CDR3aa
TRBV7-9	.	TRBJ2-7	TGTGCCAGCATCCCAGCGAGCTCCTACGAGCAGTACTTC	CASIPASSYEQYF
TRBV7-2	.	TRBJ1-5	TGTGCCAGCAGCTTAGAAGGTCCGGGGCTTTGGAGCAATCAGCCCCAGCATTTT	CASSLEGPGLWSNQPQHF
TRBV9	TRBD1	TRBJ2-7	TGTGCCAGCAGCGAGGGACCGGGACAGGGCTCCTACGAGCAGTACTTC	CASSEGPGQGSYEQYF
TRBV27	.	TRBJ1-1	TGTGCCAGCAGTTTTGGGGGGGGGCTGGGGAACACTGAAGCTTTCTTT	CASSFGGGLGNTEAFF
TRBV4-1	.	TRBJ1-5	TGCGCCAGCAGCCGCCTAGAGGTCAATCAGCCCCAGCATTTT	CASSRLEVNQPQHF
TRBV4-2	TRBD1	TRBJ1-4	TGTGCCAGCAGGCAAACAGGGGAGGTTGAAAAACTGTTTTTT	CASRQTGEVEKLFF
TRBV5-1	.	TRBJ1-1	TGCGCCAGCAGCTTGGTTAGGCAGGTGGGCACTGAAGCTTTCTTT	CASSLVRQVGTEAFF
TRBV6-5	.	TRBJ2-2	TGTGCCAGCAGTTATGACCGCCTTACCACCGGGGAGCTGTTTTTT	CASSYDRLTTGELFF
TRBV10-2	.	TRBJ2-3	TGCGCCAGCACCCCCCTTCGCGGGGATACGCAGTATTTT	CASTPLRGDTQYF
TRBV9	TRBD2	TRBJ2-1	TGTGCCAGCAGCCCCGTTGGGGGCGGGGGGGCCGCTGAGCAGTTCTTC	CASSPVGGGGAAEQFF
TRBV30	.	TRBJ2-7	TGTGCCTGGAGTGGACAGGAGAGCTCCTACGAGCAGTACTTC	CAWSGQESSYEQYF
TRBV7-9	.	TRBJ2-3	TGTGCCAGCACCCTCGGACACCCAGGCGCAGATACGCAGTATTTT	CASTLGHPGADTQYF
TRBV19	.	TRBJ2-7	TGTGCCAGTAGTATAGGGGCGGGGCCCCCCTACGAGCAGTACTTC	CASSIGAGPPYEQYF
TRBV7-9	.	TRBJ1-5	TGTGCCAGCAGCTTAGCCCAGGGGCTGGGGCAGCCCCAGCATTTT	CASSLAQGLGQPQHF